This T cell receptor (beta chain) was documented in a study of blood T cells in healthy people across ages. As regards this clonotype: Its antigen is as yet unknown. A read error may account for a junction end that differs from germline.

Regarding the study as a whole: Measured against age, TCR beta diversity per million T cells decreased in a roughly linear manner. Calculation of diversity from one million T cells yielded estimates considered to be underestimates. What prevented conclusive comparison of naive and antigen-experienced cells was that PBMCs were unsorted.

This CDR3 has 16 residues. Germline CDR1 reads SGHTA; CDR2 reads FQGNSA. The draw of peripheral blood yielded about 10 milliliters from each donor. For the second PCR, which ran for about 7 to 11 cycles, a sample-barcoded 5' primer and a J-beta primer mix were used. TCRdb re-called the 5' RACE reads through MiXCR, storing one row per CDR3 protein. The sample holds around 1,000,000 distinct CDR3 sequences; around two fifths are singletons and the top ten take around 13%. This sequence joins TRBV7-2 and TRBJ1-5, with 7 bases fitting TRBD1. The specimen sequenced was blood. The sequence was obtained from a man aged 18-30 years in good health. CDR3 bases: TGTGCCAGCAGCCCCGGGACAGCCGTAGTCAATCAGCCTCAGCATTTT. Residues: CASSPGTAVVNQPQHF.